Shown below are 6 T cell receptor beta chains from a single sample sequenced in a study of shared clonotypes between healthy human individuals. Libraries were prepared by immunoSEQ multiplex PCR; TCRdb keeps only in-frame clonotypes and omits some of them. The data hold some 240,000 clones, with over 50% observed a single time. Sample: memory CD4+ T cells sorted from blood. The sample's subset: CD45RA-negative fraction. The receptors were sampled from a man aged 30 to 39 in good health.

This clone was observed a handful of times. The gene calls are TRBV5-1 and TRBJ1-1; TRBD1 matches 8 bases. Germline trimming cut 4 bases from V and 7 bases from J; bases unmatched to any gene: 6. Germline V gives CDR1 SGHRS, CDR2 YFSETQ. This CDR3 comprises 13 residues. The CDR3 DNA is TGCGCCAGCAGCCTAGGGACAGGTCTTGAAGCTTTCTTT. It specifies CASSLGTGLEAFF. The complete variable domain, with remaining parts taken from reference TRBV5-1 and TRBJ1-1, reads KAGVTQTPRYLIKTRGQQVTLSCSPISGHRSVSWYQQTPGQGLQFLFEYFSETQRNKGNFPGRFSGRQFSNSRSEMNVSTLELGDSALYLCASSLGTGLEAFFGQGTRLTVV.

This chain uses TRBV5-4 with TRBJ2-1, with a weak D call TRBD2 (9 bases). This CDR3 is 16 amino acids long. Germline loops: CDR1 SGHNT, CDR2 YYREEE (reference sequence). V lost 1 base to trimming and J lost 10 bases, with 21 bases between them. CDR3 coding DNA: TGTGCCAGCAGCTTGTCTCTAGCGGGACAGGAAAAAGAGCAGTTCTTC. Protein product: CASSLSLAGQEKEQFF.

The V gene is TRBV25-1, the J gene TRBJ2-5; D may be TRBD2 (5 bases). Trimming took off 1 base at V and 1 base at J, with 16 bases between the two ends. The CDR3 spans 17 residues. Germline V CDR1 and CDR2: MGHDK, SYGVNS. This CDR3 is CASSEFRRRRTQETQYF. CDR3 bases: TGTGCCAGCAGTGAATTTCGGCGGAGGCGGACCCAAGAGACCCAGTACTTC.

This clone was picked up a small number of times. V and J are TRBV6-5 and TRBJ2-5; D is possibly TRBD1 (5 bases). There are 14 residues in the CDR3. V was clipped by 5 bases and J by 4 bases, with 14 bases between them. Germline loops: CDR1 MNHEY, CDR2 SVGAGI. The CDR3 region has the DNA TGTGCCAGCAGTATGAGACAGACTTCAGAGACCCAGTACTTC. Its protein product is CASSMRQTSETQYF.

The chain is built from TRBV7-9 and TRBJ1-1; TRBD1 matches 7 bases. Germline CDR1 reads SEHNR; CDR2 reads FQNEAQ (reference sequence). The ends lost 5 bases at V and 5 bases at J; junction bases unmatched: 8. The length of the CDR3 is 14 residues. For the CDR3, the DNA is TGTGCCAGCAGCCTCAGGGGGGTGGGGACTGAAGCTTTCTTT. This encodes CASSLRGVGTEAFF.

This chain joins TRBV18 and TRBJ1-4; tentative D call: TRBD1 (5 bases). This CDR3 has 14 amino acids. Trimming took 1 base from V and 7 from J, leaving 10 bases between them. CDR1 is KGHSH and CDR2 is LQKENI in the germline V gene. CDR3: CASSPLGRGEKLFF. For the CDR3, the DNA is TGTGCCAGCTCACCACTGGGGCGGGGTGAAAAACTGTTTTTT. The variable domain in full, with the rest retrieved from reference TRBV18 and TRBJ1-4, is NAGVMQNPRHLVRRRGQEARLRCSPMKGHSHVYWYRQLPEEGLKFMVYLQKENIIDESGMPKERFSAEFPKEGPSILRIQQVVRGDSAAYFCASSPLGRGEKLFFGSGTQLSVL.